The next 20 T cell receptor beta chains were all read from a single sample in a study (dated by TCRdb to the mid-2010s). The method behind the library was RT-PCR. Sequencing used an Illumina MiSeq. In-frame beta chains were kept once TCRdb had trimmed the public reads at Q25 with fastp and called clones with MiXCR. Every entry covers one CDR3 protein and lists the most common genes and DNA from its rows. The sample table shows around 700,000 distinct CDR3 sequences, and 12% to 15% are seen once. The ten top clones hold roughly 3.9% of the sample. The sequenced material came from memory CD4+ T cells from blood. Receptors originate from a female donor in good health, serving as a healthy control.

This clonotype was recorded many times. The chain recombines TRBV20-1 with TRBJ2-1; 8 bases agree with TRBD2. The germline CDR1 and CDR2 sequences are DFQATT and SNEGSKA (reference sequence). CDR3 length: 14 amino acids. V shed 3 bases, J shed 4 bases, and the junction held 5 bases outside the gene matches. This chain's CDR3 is CSARVAGYYNEQFF. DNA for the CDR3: TGCAGTGCTAGGGTAGCGGGGTATTACAATGAGCAGTTCTTC.

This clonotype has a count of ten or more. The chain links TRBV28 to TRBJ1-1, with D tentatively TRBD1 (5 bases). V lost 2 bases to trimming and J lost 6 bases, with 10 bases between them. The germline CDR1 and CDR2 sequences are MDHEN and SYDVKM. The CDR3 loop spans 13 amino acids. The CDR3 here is CASSLGGSAEAFF. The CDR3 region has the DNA TGTGCCAGCAGTTTAGGGGGATCCGCTGAAGCTTTCTTT.

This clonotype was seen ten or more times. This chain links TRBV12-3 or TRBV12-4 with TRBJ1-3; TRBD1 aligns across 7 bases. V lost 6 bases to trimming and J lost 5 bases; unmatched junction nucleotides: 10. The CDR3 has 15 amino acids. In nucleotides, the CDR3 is TGTGCCAGCAGCAGCATGGCAGGGGGAAGAAACACCATATATTTT. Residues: CASSSMAGGRNTIYF.

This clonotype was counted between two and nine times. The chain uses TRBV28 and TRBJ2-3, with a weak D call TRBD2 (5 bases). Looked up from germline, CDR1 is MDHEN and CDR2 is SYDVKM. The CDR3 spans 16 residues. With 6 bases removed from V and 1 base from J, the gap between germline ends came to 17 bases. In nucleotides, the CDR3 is TGTGCCAGCAGCTCAGCGGTCCTTTCTGGCACAGATACGCAGTATTTT. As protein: CASSSAVLSGTDTQYF.

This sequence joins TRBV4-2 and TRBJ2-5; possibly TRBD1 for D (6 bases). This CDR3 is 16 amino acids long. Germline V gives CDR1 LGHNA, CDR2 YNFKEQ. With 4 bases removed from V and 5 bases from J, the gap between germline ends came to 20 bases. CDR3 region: CASSRRDSRGGETQYF. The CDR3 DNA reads TGTGCCAGCAGCCGAAGAGATTCCAGGGGTGGCGAGACCCAGTACTTC.

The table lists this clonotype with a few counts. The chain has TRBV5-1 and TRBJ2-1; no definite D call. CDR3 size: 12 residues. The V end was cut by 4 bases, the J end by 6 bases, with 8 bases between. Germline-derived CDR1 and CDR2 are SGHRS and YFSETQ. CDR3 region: CASSQTFNEQFF. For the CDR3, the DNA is TGCGCCAGCAGCCAGACATTCAATGAGCAGTTCTTC.

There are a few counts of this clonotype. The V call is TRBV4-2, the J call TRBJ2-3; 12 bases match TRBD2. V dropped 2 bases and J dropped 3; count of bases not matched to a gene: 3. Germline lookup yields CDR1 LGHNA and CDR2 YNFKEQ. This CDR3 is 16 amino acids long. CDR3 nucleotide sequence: TGTGCCAGCAGCCAAACCACTAGCGGGAGGACAGATACGCAGTATTTT. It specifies CASSQTTSGRTDTQYF.

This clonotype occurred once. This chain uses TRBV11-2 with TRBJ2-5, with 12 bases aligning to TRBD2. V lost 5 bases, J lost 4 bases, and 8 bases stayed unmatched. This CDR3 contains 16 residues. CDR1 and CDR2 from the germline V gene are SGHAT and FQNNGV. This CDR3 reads CASSLQTSGSGETQYF. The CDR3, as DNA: TGTGCCAGCAGCCTTCAGACTAGCGGGAGTGGAGAGACCCAGTACTTC. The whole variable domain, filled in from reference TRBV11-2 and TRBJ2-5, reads EAGVAQSPRYKIIEKRQSVAFWCNPISGHATLYWYQQILGQGPKLLIQFQNNGVVDDSQLPKDRFSAERLKGVDSTLKIQPAKLEDSAVYLCASSLQTSGSGETQYFGPGTRLLVL.

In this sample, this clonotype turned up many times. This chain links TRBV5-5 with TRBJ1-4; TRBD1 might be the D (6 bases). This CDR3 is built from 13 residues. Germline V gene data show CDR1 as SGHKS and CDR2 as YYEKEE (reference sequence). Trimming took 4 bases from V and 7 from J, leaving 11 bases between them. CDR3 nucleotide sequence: TGTGCCAGCAGCAGTCTACAGGGTGAAAAACTGTTTTTT. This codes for CASSSLQGEKLFF. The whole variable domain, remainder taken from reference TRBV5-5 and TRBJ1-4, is DAGVTQSPTHLIKTRGQQVTLRCSPISGHKSVSWYQQVLGQGPQFIFQYYEKEERGRGNFPDRFSARQFPNYSSELNVNALLLGDSALYLCASSSLQGEKLFFGSGTQLSVL.

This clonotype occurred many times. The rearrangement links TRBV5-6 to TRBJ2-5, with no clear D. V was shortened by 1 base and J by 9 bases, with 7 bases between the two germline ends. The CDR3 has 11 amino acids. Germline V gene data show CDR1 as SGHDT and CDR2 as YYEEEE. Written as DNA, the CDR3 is TGTGCCAGCAGCTTGTTACGCGCCCAGTACTTC. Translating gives CASSLLRAQYF.

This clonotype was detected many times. CDR3 DNA: TGTGCCAGCACCCTCATGGGGATGCAGGAGACCCAGTACTTC. It yields the protein CASTLMGMQETQYF. The J gene is TRBJ2-5, the V gene TRBV6-5; D is ambiguous. The CDR3 extends over 14 amino acids. Germline CDR1 and CDR2: MNHEY and SVGAGI. Trimming removed 7 bases at V and 5 bases at J, with 17 bases between.

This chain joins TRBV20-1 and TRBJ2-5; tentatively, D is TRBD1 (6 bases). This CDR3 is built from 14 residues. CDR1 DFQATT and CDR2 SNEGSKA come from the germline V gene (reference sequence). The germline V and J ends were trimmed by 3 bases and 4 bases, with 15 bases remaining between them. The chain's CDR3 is CSASLSGAGETQYF. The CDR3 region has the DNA TGCAGTGCTAGTCTTTCAGGGGCCGGAGAGACCCAGTACTTC.

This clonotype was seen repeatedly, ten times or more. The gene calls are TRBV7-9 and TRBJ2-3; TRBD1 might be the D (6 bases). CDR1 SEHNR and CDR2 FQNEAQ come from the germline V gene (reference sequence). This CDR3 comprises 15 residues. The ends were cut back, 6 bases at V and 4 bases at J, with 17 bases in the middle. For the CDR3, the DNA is TGTGCCAGCAGTTTGCAGATAGCAGGGGCAGATACGCAGTATTTT. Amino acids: CASSLQIAGADTQYF.

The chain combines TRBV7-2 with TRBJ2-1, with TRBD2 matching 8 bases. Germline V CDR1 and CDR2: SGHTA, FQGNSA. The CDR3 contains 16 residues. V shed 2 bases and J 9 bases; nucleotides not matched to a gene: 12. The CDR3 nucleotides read TGTGCCAGCAGCTTACCCTTTGCGGGGGGCCTCGGTGAGCAGTTCTTC. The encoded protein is CASSLPFAGGLGEQFF.

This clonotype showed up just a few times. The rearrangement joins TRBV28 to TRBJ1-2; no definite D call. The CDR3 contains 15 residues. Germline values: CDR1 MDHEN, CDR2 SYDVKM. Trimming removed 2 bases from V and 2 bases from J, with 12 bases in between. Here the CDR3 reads CASSLVGSQNYGYTF. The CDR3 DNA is TGTGCCAGCAGTTTAGTCGGATCCCAAAACTATGGCTACACCTTC.

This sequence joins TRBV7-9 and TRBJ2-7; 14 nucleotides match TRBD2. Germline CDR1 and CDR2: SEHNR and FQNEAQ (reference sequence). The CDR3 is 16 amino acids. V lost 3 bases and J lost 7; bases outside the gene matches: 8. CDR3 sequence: CASSLGLAGAPGEQYF. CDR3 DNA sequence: TGTGCCAGCAGCTTGGGACTAGCGGGAGCCCCGGGTGAGCAGTACTTC.

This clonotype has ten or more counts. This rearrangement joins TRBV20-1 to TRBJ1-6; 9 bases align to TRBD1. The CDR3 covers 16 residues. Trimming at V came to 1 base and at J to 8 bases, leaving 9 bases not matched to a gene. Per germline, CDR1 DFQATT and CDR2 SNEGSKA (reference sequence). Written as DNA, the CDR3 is TGCAGTGCTAGAGCCCCGGGACAGGGACGGTATTCACCCCTCCACTTT. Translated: CSARAPGQGRYSPLHF.

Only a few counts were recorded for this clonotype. The CDR3, as DNA: TGTGCCAGCACGGAAGTGGGAGGGTCGAGCAATCAGCCCCAGCATTTT. Translation: CASTEVGGSSNQPQHF. This sequence joins TRBV7-2 and TRBJ1-5; D is unresolved. Germline CDR1 SGHTA, CDR2 FQGNSA. CDR3 length: 16 residues. Deletions cut 7 bases from V and 1 base from J, with 17 bases between.

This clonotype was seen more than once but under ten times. CDR3 in DNA: TGTGCCAGCAGCGCCTTACAGGCGTCGAACACTGAAGCTTTCTTT. This codes for CASSALQASNTEAFF. This chain uses TRBV9 with TRBJ1-1; tentative D call: TRBD1 (5 bases). Between the trimmed V and J ends, which lost 3 bases and 1 base, there was a span of 13 bases. The CDR3 extends over 15 amino acids. Germline-derived CDR1 and CDR2 are SGDLS and YYNGEE.

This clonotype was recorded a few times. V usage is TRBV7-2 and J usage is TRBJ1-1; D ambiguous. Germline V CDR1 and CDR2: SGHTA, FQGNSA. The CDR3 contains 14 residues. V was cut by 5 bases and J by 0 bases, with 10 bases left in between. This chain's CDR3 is CASSGRIVNTEAFF. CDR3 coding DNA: TGTGCCAGCAGCGGACGCATAGTGAACACTGAAGCTTTCTTT.